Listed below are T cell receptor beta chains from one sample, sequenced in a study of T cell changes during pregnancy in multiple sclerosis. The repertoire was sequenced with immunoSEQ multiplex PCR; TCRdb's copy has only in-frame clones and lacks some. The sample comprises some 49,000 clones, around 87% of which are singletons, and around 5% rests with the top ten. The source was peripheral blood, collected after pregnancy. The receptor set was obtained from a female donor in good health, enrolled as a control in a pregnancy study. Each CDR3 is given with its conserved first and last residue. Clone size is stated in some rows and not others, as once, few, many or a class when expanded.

CASSIAGISGNTIYF,TRBV19,TRBJ1-3,-
CASSQGHFYEQYF,TRBV6-1,TRBJ2-7,-
CASSPGTGVHYGYTF,TRBV5-6,TRBJ1-2,-
CASSQGNRISEQYF,TRBV14,TRBJ2-7,-
CASSFGAGELFF,TRBV11-2,TRBJ2-2,once
CASSPGWEAFF,TRBV18,TRBJ1-1,-
CASSDSSRQVNEQFF,TRBV6-4,TRBJ2-1,-
CASAEWNEQFF,TRBV2,TRBJ2-1,-
CASSQGTDYYNEQFF,TRBV7-9,TRBJ2-1,-
CASSEQQNTEAFF,TRBV19,TRBJ1-1,few
CASSYEEYTEAFF,TRBV6-5,TRBJ1-1,-
CASSLVRGSTEAFF,TRBV5-1,TRBJ1-1,-
CASSSGYSGNTIYF,TRBV5-5,TRBJ1-3,-
CASSITGTSGGRNTGELFF,TRBV19,TRBJ2-2,-
CASSVGQGRGNSPLHF,TRBV9,TRBJ1-6,-
CASSPTPGQGNYEQYF,TRBV7-9,TRBJ2-7,-
CSVGQGNNSPLHF,TRBV29-1,TRBJ1-6,-
CASSIGTSGGYEQYF,TRBV9,TRBJ2-7,-
CASSLGGRADVNEQFF,TRBV27,TRBJ2-1,-
CASSLGTGNGNEQFF,TRBV11-2,TRBJ2-1,once
CASSSPPGLAGVLLSYEQYF,TRBV28,TRBJ2-7,-
CASSPEGQGVLLSLHF,TRBV4-1,TRBJ1-6,-
CASGLVPEGTDTQYF,TRBV12-5,TRBJ2-3,-
CASSGGQRLAKNIQYF,TRBV9,TRBJ2-4,-
CASSLDARGAGGYTF,TRBV7-6,TRBJ1-2,-
CASRDRVTYNEQFF,TRBV2,TRBJ2-1,once
CASSPDGGETQYF,TRBV11-3,TRBJ2-5,once
CASSLGQGRVF,TRBV7-9,TRBJ2-1,-
CASSFGQGTEAFF,TRBV19,TRBJ1-1,medium-sized
CASSYGTGLVRQHF,TRBV6-6,TRBJ1-5,-
CASGPGLAGGRSYNEQFF,TRBV5-1,TRBJ2-1,-
CASSIGWGGGQETQYF,TRBV19,TRBJ2-5,-
CASSLSSWPSSYEQYF,TRBV18,TRBJ2-7,-
CASSLIGGSYNEQFF,TRBV7-7,TRBJ2-1,-
CATRGGERMRAFF,TRBV23-1,TRBJ1-1,-
CAIASPGGAHTGELFF,TRBV2,TRBJ2-2,-
CSVEAGTGNTEAFF,TRBV29-1,TRBJ1-1,large
CASSYGEGGGYTF,TRBV6-5,TRBJ1-2,-
CASRPGQGPRPLHF,TRBV10-2,TRBJ1-6,-
CASSRTSGGHTRYEQYF,TRBV7-2,TRBJ2-7,once
CASSFGQGRPNTEAFF,TRBV9,TRBJ1-1,-
CASSFGYTEAFF,TRBV5-6,TRBJ1-1,few
CASSQGTSEVGELFF,TRBV4-2,TRBJ2-2,-
CASSEDRGLHEQYF,TRBV2,TRBJ2-7,-
CASSALREDRGYGYTF,TRBV9,TRBJ1-2,once
CASSPGLVGWELFF,TRBV9,TRBJ2-2,-
CASSSGGLSNVLTF,TRBV6-5,TRBJ2-6,-
CASSRTRGQIYEQYF,TRBV5-5,TRBJ2-7,-
CASSLPPGQSGEQYF,TRBV27,TRBJ2-7,-
CASSYQGADTEAFF,TRBV6-5,TRBJ1-1,-
CASALAGGPTYNEQFF,TRBV5-1,TRBJ2-1,once
CASSLDGGRGAFF,TRBV11-2,TRBJ1-1,-
CASSQDTSARFLDF,TRBV14,TRBJ2-7,-
CASSVVTEAQYF,TRBV9,TRBJ2-3,few
CASNPTTGWIYGYTF,TRBV5-1,TRBJ1-2,few
CASRGTGAGYTF,TRBV6-4,TRBJ1-2,-
CASSVIAQNTEAFF,TRBV9,TRBJ1-1,-
CASSYRSGGYEQYF,TRBV6-5,TRBJ2-7,-
CASSYGTGVSYEQYF,TRBV6-5,TRBJ2-7,-